What follows are 7 T cell receptor beta chains derived from one specimen sequenced in a study of cytomegalovirus exposure and HLA in healthy donors. It was with 60 Vbeta and 13 Jbeta primers that the PCR ran. Sequencing was performed with immunoSEQ multiplex PCR; in TCRdb, only in-frame clones are kept and a portion is missing. Here the sample spans around 130,000 clones, 60% to 85% being singletons. Sequenced material: PBMCs. All receptors derive from a man aged 35-49 years in good health and CMV-seronegative.

J is TRBJ1-1 and V is TRBV5-4, with 7 bases aligning to TRBD1. Germline CDR1 is SGHNT and CDR2 is YYREEE (reference sequence). The CDR3 runs to 14 residues. The J segment lost 2 bases and the V segment lost 4 bases, leaving 5 bases of the junction unmatched. CDR3 in amino acids: CASSKGQINTEAFF. CDR3 nucleotides: TGTGCCAGCAGCAAGGGACAGATAAACACTGAAGCTTTCTTT.

The chain joins TRBV19 to TRBJ2-1; D is possibly TRBD1 (6 bases). V was shortened by 1 base and J by 6 bases, with 16 bases between the two germline ends. Per the germline V gene, CDR1 is LNHDA and CDR2 is SQIVND (reference sequence). This CDR3 comprises 16 residues. This CDR3 reads CASSIGQGLGANEQFF. The CDR3 coding sequence is TGTGCCAGTAGTATAGGGCAGGGGCTGGGGGCCAATGAGCAGTTCTTC.

J is TRBJ2-1 and V is TRBV5-1; 8 nucleotides match TRBD2. The J segment lost 10 bases and the V segment lost 4 bases, leaving 10 bases of the junction unmatched. The germline V gene has CDR1 SGHRS and CDR2 YFSETQ. The CDR3 spans 14 residues. The CDR3 coding sequence is TGCGCCAGCAGCGCGCCGGGACTAGGAGACGAGCAGTTCTTC. The encoded protein is CASSAPGLGDEQFF.

Turning to this clone: A junction end diverges from the germline sequence, so it may reflect a read error. The chain combines TRBV10-3 with TRBJ2-7; no clear D. CDR3 length: 10 amino acids. Germline CDR1 reads ENHRY; CDR2 reads SYGVKD. Written as DNA, the CDR3 is TGTGCCACAGGTCCTTCCCCTCAGGACTTC. Encoded protein: CATGPSPQDF.

V usage is TRBV27 and J usage is TRBJ2-3, with 7 bases matching TRBD1. CDR1 and CDR2 (germline): MNHEY, SMNVEV (reference sequence). V trimming: 4 bases; J trimming: 1 base; junction bases outside the gene matches: 5. This CDR3 comprises 15 residues. The CDR3 DNA reads as TGTGCCAGCAGTTCCGATCAGGGGGGCACAGATACGCAGTATTTT. This sequence encodes CASSSDQGGTDTQYF.

A few counts support this clone. CDR3 coding DNA: TGTGCCAGCTCCTTTGATGCGGGGGCCTACGAGCAGTACTTC. This gives the protein CASSFDAGAYEQYF. This chain links TRBV6-1 with TRBJ2-7; 7 bases line up with TRBD2. The V gene end was trimmed by 8 bases and the J gene end by 2 bases; junction bases not matched to a gene: 9. CDR3 length: 14 amino acids. Germline lookup yields CDR1 MNHNS and CDR2 SASEGT.

This clone was counted only a few times. The genes are TRBV23-1 and TRBJ2-2, with D perhaps TRBD1 (6 bases). TRBV23-1 is assigned to the ORF class and has an uncertain function. This CDR3 contains 16 residues. Trimming removed 6 bases at V and 1 base at J, with 15 bases between. CDR3 nucleotides: TGCGCCAGCAGGTGGGCCCAGGACAGGAACACCGGGGAGCTGTTTTTT. This gives the protein CASRWAQDRNTGELFF.